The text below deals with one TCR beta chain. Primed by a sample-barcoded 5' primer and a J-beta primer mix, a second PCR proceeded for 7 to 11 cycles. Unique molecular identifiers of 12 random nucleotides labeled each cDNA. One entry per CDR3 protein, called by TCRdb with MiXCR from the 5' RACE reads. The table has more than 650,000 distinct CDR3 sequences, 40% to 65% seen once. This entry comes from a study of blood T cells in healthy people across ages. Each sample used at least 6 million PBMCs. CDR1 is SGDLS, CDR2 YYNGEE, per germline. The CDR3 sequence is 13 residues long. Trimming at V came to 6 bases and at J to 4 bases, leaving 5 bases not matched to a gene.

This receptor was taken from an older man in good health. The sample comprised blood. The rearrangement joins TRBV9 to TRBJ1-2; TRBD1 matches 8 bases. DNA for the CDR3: TGTGCCAGCACCGCACAGGGGGGCTATGGCTACACCTTC. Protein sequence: CASTAQGGYGYTF.